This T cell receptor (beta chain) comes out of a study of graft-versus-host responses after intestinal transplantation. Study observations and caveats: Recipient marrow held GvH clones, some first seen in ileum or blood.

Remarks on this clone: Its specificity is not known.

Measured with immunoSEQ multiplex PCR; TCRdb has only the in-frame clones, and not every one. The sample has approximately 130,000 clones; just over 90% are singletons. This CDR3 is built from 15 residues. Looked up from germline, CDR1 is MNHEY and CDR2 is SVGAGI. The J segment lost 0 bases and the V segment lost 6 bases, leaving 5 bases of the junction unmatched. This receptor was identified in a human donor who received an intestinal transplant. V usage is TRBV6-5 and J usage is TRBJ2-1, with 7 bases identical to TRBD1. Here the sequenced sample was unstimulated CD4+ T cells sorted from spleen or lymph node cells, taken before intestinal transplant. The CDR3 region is CASSRQGSSYNEQFF. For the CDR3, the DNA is TGTGCCAGCAGCAGACAGGGCTCCTCCTACAATGAGCAGTTCTTC.